What follows are 5 T cell receptor beta chains derived from one specimen sequenced in a study of blood T cell repertoires in COVID-19. Measured with immunoSEQ multiplex PCR; TCRdb has only the in-frame clones, and not every one. Seen here are about 64,000 clones, about 76% observed once, and the top ten hold roughly 5%. Source material: peripheral blood. The receptors shown here come from a human donor in a cohort sampled during active COVID-19.

The rearrangement joins TRBV2 to TRBJ1-5, with D maybe TRBD1 (5 bases). The CDR3 covers 15 residues. Germline CDR1 is SNHLY and CDR2 is FYNNEI. V was clipped by 4 bases and J by 0 bases, with 10 bases between them. The CDR3 coding sequence is TGTGCCAGCAGTGGACAGAGAAATAGCAATCAGCCCCAGCATTTT. Translation gives CASSGQRNSNQPQHF.

This chain links TRBV23-1 with TRBJ1-2; D unclear. TRBV23-1 is placed among ORFs of uncertain function. Between the trimmed V and J ends, which lost 0 bases and 5 bases, there was a span of 13 bases. The CDR3 covers 15 residues. The CDR3 sequence: CASSQSRLRGYGYTF. Written as DNA, the CDR3 is TGCGCCAGCAGTCAATCAAGACTCCGCGGGTATGGCTACACCTTC.

The genes are TRBV29-1 and TRBJ2-7; 7 positions match TRBD2. The V and J ends lost 4 bases and 0 bases, in that order; junction bases with no gene match: 12. This CDR3 region has 16 residues. CDR1 and CDR2 from the germline V gene are SQVTM and ANQGSEA. CDR3 nucleotide sequence: TGCAGCGTTGGCGGAGGTTTCGGGGGGAGCTCCTACGAGCAGTACTTC. Residues: CSVGGGFGGSSYEQYF.

CDR3 loop: CASSPTGGVQETQYF. The CDR3 DNA sequence: TGTGCCAGCAGCCCAACGGGGGGGGTCCAAGAGACCCAGTACTTC. The genes are TRBV11-2 and TRBJ2-5; 8 nucleotides match TRBD2. Germline V CDR1 and CDR2: SGHAT, FQNNGV. The CDR3 covers 15 residues. V was clipped by 5 bases and J by 1 base; unmatched bases: 6.

The V call is TRBV5-6, the J call TRBJ1-2, with 9 nucleotides matching TRBD1. The germline gives CDR1 SGHDT, CDR2 YYEEEE. The CDR3 has 14 residues. Trimming at V came to 4 bases and at J to 5 bases, leaving 6 bases not matched to a gene. The CDR3, as DNA: TGTGCCAGCAGCCCGGACAGGGGAGGGTATGGCTACACCTTC. Translated, it gives CASSPDRGGYGYTF.